Listed below are T cell receptor beta chains from one sample, sequenced in a study of cytomegalovirus exposure and HLA in healthy donors. TCRdb keeps only in-frame clones here, not all; method: immunoSEQ multiplex PCR. The table has about 21,000 clones, approximately 96% seen once; the top ten hold about a tenth. Specimen: PBMCs. The receptors stem from a man younger than 45 in good health and CMV-seropositive. Both conserved end residues are part of each CDR3. Each record gives: J gene, V gene, CDR3 protein.

TRBJ1-5 | TRBV7-2 | CASSQSRGYSNQPQHF
TRBJ2-3 | TRBV19 | CASTTSGPTDTQYF
TRBJ1-2 | TRBV28 | CASSLGQGGYGYTF
TRBJ2-2 | TRBV6-1 | CASKLAGATGELFF
TRBJ1-5 | TRBV19 | CASSIAWGDSNQPQHF
TRBJ2-7 | TRBV7-9 | CASSWRDSLGYEQYF
TRBJ1-5 | TRBV25-1 | CASRKEGQPQHF
TRBJ2-7 | TRBV2 | CASRKKTGGDYEQYF
TRBJ2-3 | TRBV6-1 | CARPVLAGSDTQYF
TRBJ2-7 | TRBV28 | CASSPPSGSRYEQYF
TRBJ1-5 | TRBV10-3 | CAISEIGGEGQPQHF
TRBJ1-3 | TRBV6-5 | CASSYSGEGTGNTIYF
TRBJ1-5 | TRBV25-1 | CASSATVSNQPQHF
TRBJ1-4 | TRBV5-1 | CASSSGGRANEKLFF
TRBJ2-7 | TRBV14 | CASSQLQAGGREQYF
TRBJ1-1 | TRBV9 | CASSGRGRPRTDTEAFF
TRBJ2-5 | TRBV27 | CASSFAQGSGETQYF
TRBJ2-6 | TRBV4-3 | CASSPGAGANVLTF
TRBJ1-2 | TRBV27 | CASSGARVKYSSDYGYTF
TRBJ1-1 | TRBV5-5 | CASSLVLTGSTEAFF
TRBJ2-7 | TRBV5-1 | CASSSQLAGGIDEQYF
TRBJ1-1 | TRBV25-1 | CASKTGGPNTEAFF
TRBJ1-1 | TRBV27 | CASSLLSAGSGEAFF
TRBJ2-3 | TRBV12-2 | CASRFPGQGVRTDTQYF
TRBJ1-2 | TRBV5-1 | CASSFRGGVDGYTF
TRBJ1-1 | TRBV18 | CASSRTGGTEAFF
TRBJ2-1 | TRBV5-1 | CASSSGTLAGGENEQFF
TRBJ1-5 | TRBV6-5 | CAIRAVDQPQHF
TRBJ2-1 | TRBV4-1 | CASSQEGLARDNEQFF
TRBJ2-1 | TRBV28 | CASSLGAGGFSYNEQFF
TRBJ1-2 | TRBV28 | CASSLPTGTGGYTF
TRBJ2-2 | TRBV7-3 | CASSPQAGVVAGELFF
TRBJ2-7 | TRBV27 | CASSQNGLAPSFSYEQYF
TRBJ1-4 | TRBV28 | CASLGRGGNEKLFF
TRBJ2-7 | TRBV9 | CASSVVSGTGLREQYF
TRBJ1-2 | TRBV7-9 | CASSSRDSRVNYGYTF
TRBJ2-2 | TRBV9 | CASSVGALGVGGELFF
TRBJ1-2 | TRBV29-1 | CSVEGTGFGYTF
TRBJ1-3 | TRBV6-5 | CASSYEGGVNTIYF
TRBJ1-2 | TRBV9 | CASSVALGTGHGYTF
TRBJ2-7 | TRBV27 | CASSLLLGGGSSYEQYF
TRBJ1-2 | TRBV28 | CASSLVGSGNYGYTF
TRBJ2-6 | TRBV6-6 | CASSYSWPTGANVLTF
TRBJ2-7 | TRBV15 | CATSRRTGTNLYEQYF